Each of the 31 T cell receptor beta chains below was sequenced from the same sample in a study of type 1 and type 2 diabetes patients. The PCR template was genomic DNA. A primer set of 30 forward and 13 reverse primers amplified the CDR3. In TCRdb, the multiplex PCR reads were re-called with MiXCR into one record per CDR3 protein. Among more than 250,000 distinct CDR3 sequences listed, approximately 45% were seen once. The sample was peripheral blood mononuclear cells (PBMCs). These receptors were taken from a man aged 18 to 35 with type 2 diabetes.

This clonotype has only a few counts. The chain links TRBV13 to TRBJ2-1; D possibly matches TRBD1 or TRBD2 (5 bases each). The CDR3 covers 14 residues. Trimming cost V 5 bases and J 6 bases, with 14 bases left between them. Per the germline V gene, CDR1 is PRHDT and CDR2 is FYEKMQ (reference sequence). DNA for the CDR3: TGTGCCAGCAGCCCAGGGACCGCAGGCAATGAGCAGTTCTTC. Translating gives CASSPGTAGNEQFF.

The rearrangement uses TRBV4-1 and TRBJ1-4, with TRBD1 matching over 10 bases. CDR3 size: 15 residues. Trimming removed 2 bases from V and 6 bases from J; junction bases left unmatched: 3. Germline V gives CDR1 MGHRA, CDR2 YSYEKL. The chain's CDR3 is CASSQPGTGDEKLFF. CDR3 DNA sequence: TGCGCCAGCAGCCAACCCGGGACAGGGGATGAAAAACTGTTTTTT.

The genes are TRBV4-2 and TRBJ2-2; D is perhaps TRBD2 (5 bases). Trimming removed 1 base at V and 3 bases at J, with 12 bases between. The CDR3 loop spans 16 amino acids. CDR1 is LGHNA, CDR2 YNFKEQ, per germline. In DNA form, the CDR3 reads TGTGCCAGCAGCCAAGCTCGGGGTGGGGACACCGGGGAGCTGTTTTTT. This translates into CASSQARGGDTGELFF.

This clonotype has more than one count but fewer than ten. The V gene is TRBV7-2, the J gene TRBJ1-5; no clear D. The CDR3 extends over 12 amino acids. V was shortened by 2 bases and J by 4 bases, with 3 bases between the two germline ends. Germline loops: CDR1 SGHTA, CDR2 FQGNSA. CDR3 protein: CASSLPNQPQHF. In nucleotides, the CDR3 is TGTGCCAGCAGCTTACCAAATCAGCCCCAGCATTTT.

The chain recombines TRBV2 with TRBJ2-7; D gene unclear. The CDR3 runs 14 residues. Between the trimmed V and J ends, which lost 2 bases and 3 bases, there was a span of 11 bases. Germline values: CDR1 SNHLY, CDR2 FYNNEI. CDR3 protein: CASSEQDRNYEQYF. The CDR3, as DNA: TGTGCCAGCAGTGAACAGGACCGCAACTACGAGCAGTACTTC.

This clonotype was seen repeatedly, ten times or more. The chain is built from TRBV2 and TRBJ2-1; tentative D call: TRBD1 (9 bases). Germline V lookup: CDR1 SNHLY, CDR2 FYNNEI. The V end was cut by 11 bases, the J end by 8 bases, with 37 bases between. CDR3 length equals 19 residues. CDR3 loop: CAGSLRDRVGAGGSDEQFF. The CDR3 nucleotides are TGTGCCGGCTCGCTGCGGGACAGGGTTGGCGCGGGAGGTAGTGATGAGCAGTTCTTC.

V usage is TRBV4-3 and J usage is TRBJ1-2; 7 positions agree with TRBD1. Per the germline V gene, CDR1 is LGHNA and CDR2 is YSLEER. V was pared by 3 bases and J by 4 bases, with 2 bases of the junction left unmatched. The CDR3 consists of 13 residues. The CDR3 region is CASSHQGGYGYTF. CDR3 DNA: TGCGCCAGCAGCCATCAGGGGGGCTATGGCTACACCTTC.

This clonotype was seen only a few times. The chain employs TRBV7-9 and TRBJ2-1; 9 nucleotides match TRBD2. The V and J ends lost 5 bases and 5 bases, in that order; junction bases with no gene match: 16. The CDR3 totals 18 residues. Germline V lookup: CDR1 SEHNR, CDR2 FQNEAQ (reference sequence). As DNA, the CDR3 is TGTGCCAGCAGCCCCATAAAACGAGGCGGGGGGGACGACAATGAGCAGTTCTTC. It specifies CASSPIKRGGGDDNEQFF.

The rearrangement uses TRBV24-1 and TRBJ2-5; D gene uncertain. Trimming took off 2 bases at V and 3 bases at J, with 15 bases between the two ends. Germline loops: CDR1 KGHDR, CDR2 SFDVKD. This CDR3 comprises 16 residues. CDR3 amino acids: CATSDSAPSAEETQYF. The CDR3 DNA reads as TGTGCCACCAGTGATTCCGCCCCGTCTGCGGAAGAGACCCAGTACTTC.

This clonotype was seen at least ten times. The gene calls are TRBV10-3 and TRBJ1-1; no clear D gene. Germline lookup yields CDR1 ENHRY and CDR2 SYGVKD. V was trimmed by 5 bases and J by 1 base, leaving 8 bases between them. This CDR3 has 13 amino acids. For the CDR3, the DNA is TGTGCCATCAGTAAAACAAAGAACACTGAAGCTTTCTTT. The encoded protein is CAISKTKNTEAFF.

The rearrangement links TRBV5-1 to TRBJ1-2; the match to TRBD1 covers 9 bases. Germline V gene data show CDR1 as SGHRS and CDR2 as YFSETQ. V was clipped by 3 bases and J by 2 bases; unmatched bases: 8. The CDR3 contains 16 residues. Here the CDR3 DNA reads TGCGCCAGCAGCTCGGGACAGGGTAGCTCCAACTATGGCTACACCTTC. This encodes CASSSGQGSSNYGYTF.

This clonotype was counted only a few times. This rearrangement joins TRBV2 to TRBJ1-5, with a tentative D call TRBD1 (5 bases). The CDR3 runs 15 residues. Germline V gene sequence: CDR1 SNHLY, CDR2 FYNNEI. V was clipped by 6 bases and J by 5 bases, with 17 bases between them. CDR3 DNA sequence: TGTGCCAGCAGGGCTGCGTGGGGCGAGGATCAGCCCCAGCATTTT. Its protein product is CASRAAWGEDQPQHF.

The chain carries TRBV18 and TRBJ1-4; 8 bases are shared with TRBD1. From germline, CDR1 is KGHSH and CDR2 LQKENI. This CDR3 has 14 amino acids. Trimming took 8 bases from V and 8 from J; bases not matched to a gene: 10. DNA for the CDR3: TGTGCCAGCAGTTGGACAGGGCGGGGAGAAAAACTGTTTTTT. The encoded protein is CASSWTGRGEKLFF.

The chain uses TRBV19 and TRBJ2-1; D unresolved. CDR1 and CDR2 (germline): LNHDA, SQIVND (reference sequence). The CDR3 runs to 12 residues. Between the trimmed V and J ends, which lost 1 base and 9 bases, there was a span of 7 bases. In DNA, the CDR3 is TGTGCCAGTAGTATAGGATCCGCTGAGCAGTTCTTC. Amino acid sequence: CASSIGSAEQFF.

This clonotype is a singleton in its sample. This may stem from a read error, because a much larger clone lies one nucleotide away. V is TRBV10-3 and J is TRBJ2-5; 7 positions match TRBD2. V shed 2 bases, J shed 5 bases, and the junction held 5 bases outside the gene matches. Germline loops: CDR1 ENHRY, CDR2 SYGVKD. The CDR3 is 14 amino acids. The CDR3 DNA is TGTGCCATCAGTGAGCAGGGAGGGCGGGAGACCCAGTACTTC. Amino acids: CAISEQGGRETQYF.

The rearrangement uses TRBV10-2 and TRBJ1-5; D is ambiguous. Germline V gene lookup returns CDR1 WSHSY and CDR2 SAAADI. CDR3 length: 13 residues. Trimming took 4 bases from V and 9 from J, leaving 13 bases between them. CDR3 sequence: CASSGEGELPQHF. The CDR3 DNA sequence: TGCGCCAGCAGTGGGGAGGGTGAGTTGCCCCAGCATTTT.

The rearrangement links TRBV6-1 to TRBJ2-5; D unresolved. V was shortened by 7 bases and J by 0 bases, with 12 bases between the two germline ends. Germline V gives CDR1 MNHNS, CDR2 SASEGT. CDR3 length: 14 residues. CDR3 sequence: CASNPRRNQETQYF. Here the CDR3 DNA reads TGTGCCAGCAATCCCCGCAGGAACCAAGAGACCCAGTACTTC.

J is TRBJ2-7 and V is TRBV7-2; possible D gene TRBD1, 6 bases. The CDR3 loop spans 13 amino acids. Germline V gene lookup returns CDR1 SGHTA and CDR2 FQGNSA. The V end lost 5 bases, the J end lost 10 bases, and 18 bases lay between the germline ends. The CDR3 nucleotides are TGTGCCAGCAGCCCGGACAGATTCGGTAGTCAGTACTTC. Its protein product is CASSPDRFGSQYF.

V is TRBV5-1 and J is TRBJ2-6; D unresolved. The CDR3 runs 20 residues. Germline-derived CDR1 and CDR2 are SGHRS and YFSETQ. Trimming took 0 bases from V and 0 from J, leaving 19 bases between them. CDR3 DNA: TGCGCCAGCAGCTTGGTCCGTATGAGACGGCCTTGCTCTGGGGCCAACGTCCTGACTTTC. Protein sequence: CASSLVRMRRPCSGANVLTF.

The J gene is TRBJ2-7, the V gene TRBV6-1; 9 nucleotides line up with TRBD1. Germline-derived CDR1 and CDR2 are MNHNS and SASEGT. After removal of 5 bases from V and 3 bases from J, the junction contained 5 bases not matched to a gene. CDR3 length equals 14 residues. As DNA, the CDR3 is TGTGCCAGCAGTACCGGGACAGGGTTCTACGAGCAGTACTTC. It encodes CASSTGTGFYEQYF.

V is TRBV20-1 and J is TRBJ2-7; D might be TRBD2 (6 bases). CDR3 length: 13 amino acids. V was pared by 6 bases and J by 2 bases, with 14 bases between. Germline CDR1 DFQATT, CDR2 SNEGSKA (reference sequence). The CDR3 region is CSAGRDPPYEQYF. For the CDR3, the DNA is TGCAGTGCCGGGCGGGACCCCCCCTACGAGCAGTACTTC.

The CDR3 loop is CASSQDHDNEYNSPLHF. The CDR3 coding sequence is TGCGCCAGCAGCCAAGATCACGACAATGAGTATAATTCACCCCTCCACTTT. J is TRBJ1-6 and V is TRBV4-3; D not certain. Trimming took 0 bases from V and 4 from J, leaving 13 bases between them. CDR1 is LGHNA, CDR2 YSLEER, per germline. This CDR3 spans 17 amino acids.

V usage is TRBV10-3 and J usage is TRBJ2-3, with 8 bases matching TRBD2. The CDR3 sequence is 17 residues long. Germline lookup yields CDR1 ENHRY and CDR2 SYGVKD. Trimming cost V 3 bases and J 4 bases; bases outside gene matches: 12. The CDR3 reads CAISDWMTSELPDTQYF. The CDR3 DNA sequence: TGTGCCATCAGTGACTGGATGACTAGCGAGCTACCAGATACGCAGTATTTT.

As concerns this clonotype: The CDR3 carries no conserved terminal phenylalanine or tryptophan, so it likely arises from a read error. The chain recombines TRBV12-3 or TRBV12-4 with TRBJ1-2; the D gene is possibly TRBD1 (5 bases). The V gene lost 4 bases and the J gene lost 3 bases, with 6 bases spanning the gap. The CDR3 spans 12 residues. The CDR3 DNA follows: TGTGCCAGCAGTTACAGGTACTATGGCTACACCCTC. Protein sequence: CASSYRYYGYTL.

This chain joins TRBV19 and TRBJ1-5; D gene uncertain. This CDR3 region has 13 residues. Between the trimmed V and J ends, which lost 5 bases and 4 bases, there was a span of 9 bases. The V gene's germline CDR1 is LNHDA and CDR2 SQIVND (reference sequence). CDR3 residues: CASSPQRNQPQHF. In DNA, the CDR3 is TGTGCCAGTAGTCCACAGAGAAATCAGCCCCAGCATTTT.

This clonotype was counted a few times. The genes are TRBV29-1 and TRBJ2-7; 9 bases are shared with TRBD2. Germline CDR1 SQVTM, CDR2 ANQGSEA. J lost 6 bases, V lost 4 bases, and 4 bases had no gene match. CDR3 length equals 12 residues. The CDR3 nucleotides are TGCAGCGTTGCTGAACTAGCGGGCGAGCAGTACTTC. Protein sequence: CSVAELAGEQYF.

The chain has TRBV19 and TRBJ1-1, with unresolved D. In germline, CDR1 is LNHDA, CDR2 SQIVND (reference sequence). V lost 3 bases and J lost 4, with 15 bases in between. The CDR3 has 15 residues. The DNA for the CDR3 is TGTGCCAGTAGTATGTGGGAGGTTGTCGGCACTGAAGCTTTCTTT. It specifies CASSMWEVVGTEAFF.

Only a few counts were recorded for this clonotype. The V and J genes are TRBV10-2 and TRBJ2-3, with 7 bases identical to TRBD1. The CDR3 is 14 amino acids. After removal of 6 bases from V and 4 bases from J, the junction contained 7 bases not matched to a gene. Per germline, CDR1 WSHSY and CDR2 SAAADI. The CDR3 coding sequence is TGCGCCAGCAGAAAGACAGGGAAACCAGATACGCAGTATTTT. It yields the protein CASRKTGKPDTQYF.

The rearrangement uses TRBV20-1 and TRBJ1-1; no definite D call. This CDR3 spans 12 amino acids. Germline CDR1 reads DFQATT; CDR2 reads SNEGSKA (reference sequence). CDR3 region: CTGVGGNTEAFF. Written as DNA, the CDR3 is TGCACCGGGGTCGGCGGGAACACTGAAGCTTTCTTT.

The chain couples TRBV20-1 to TRBJ2-7; perhaps TRBD1 as D (6 bases). Looked up from germline, CDR1 is DFQATT and CDR2 is SNEGSKA (reference sequence). The CDR3 spans 15 residues. V was shortened by 0 bases and J by 6 bases, with 18 bases between the two germline ends. The CDR3 bases are TGCAGTGCTAGAGACTCTACAGGGACCGGTTTCGAGCAGTACTTC. Encoded protein: CSARDSTGTGFEQYF.

Written as DNA, the CDR3 is TGTGCCAGCAGCTATGAGCAGGGTAGTTACGAGCAGTACTTC. As protein: CASSYEQGSYEQYF. The chain has TRBV6-5 and TRBJ2-7, with D maybe TRBD1 (5 bases). Germline CDR1 MNHEY, CDR2 SVGAGI. CDR3 length equals 14 residues. V was clipped by 6 bases and J by 4 bases, with 16 bases between them.